This T cell receptor (beta chain) was retrieved from a study of T-cell memory formation after mild COVID-19. Study at large: Clusters of TCRs were largely donor specific. Study results and caveats: A balance of CD4 and CD8 characterized clones contracting day 15 to 85, whereas later expanders leaned CD4+.

A single record per CDR3 protein comes from TCRdb applying MiXCR to the 5' RACE reads. The sample has over 450,000 distinct CDR3 sequences; approximately 20% are singletons. About this clonotype itself: Its antigen is not known.

The TCR originated in an adult woman who had mild COVID-19 (a few samples of this study predate the infection). Cell type and time point are not known. The source material was PBMCs or a T cell subset sorted from them (not recorded which).

CDR3 bases: TGTGCCTGGACTCCCGGGACACAGGAGACCCAGTACTTC. Protein sequence: CAWTPGTQETQYF. This chain joins TRBV30 and TRBJ2-5, with D tentatively TRBD1 (6 bases). The CDR3 contains 13 residues. V lost 4 bases and J lost 5, with 14 bases in between. Germline loops: CDR1 GTSNPN, CDR2 SVGIG (reference sequence).